The TCR beta chain under discussion was sequenced for a study of shared clonotypes between healthy human individuals. Clones were sequenced by immunoSEQ multiplex PCR, and TCRdb holds only the in-frame ones, with some missing. The sample contains fewer than 600,000 clones, approximately 79% of which appear only once. There were only Caucasian adults among the donors, and all lived in Nashville, Tennessee. The germline V gene has CDR1 SGHNT and CDR2 YYREEE (reference sequence). The CDR3 contains 14 residues. Trimming shortened V by 0 bases and J by 2 bases, and 8 bases separated the two germline ends.

The specimen was PBMCs. The sequence was collected from a woman aged 40-49 years in good health. Some clones in this sample may be carry-over from other donors' samples. This sequence joins TRBV5-4 and TRBJ1-1; no definite D call. In nucleotides, the CDR3 is TGTGCCAGCAGCTTGGGAGAGGTTAACACTGAAGCTTTCTTT. This encodes CASSLGEVNTEAFF.